This T cell receptor (beta chain) was sequenced during a study of blood T cell repertoires in COVID-19. Study-level background: The study drew acute and convalescent COVID-19 samples from the United States, Italy and Spain. From T cells, B-cell-depleted T cells, or PBMCs came the material, which was cDNA or gDNA.

The CDR3 is 14 amino acids. V lost 0 bases and J lost 7, with 12 bases in between. Germline lookup yields CDR1 LGHDT and CDR2 YNNKEL (reference sequence). Source study methods: How many nucleated cells were present was estimated from reference gene primer amplification. Only in-frame clones appear in the TCRdb table, and some are missing; sequencing was by immunoSEQ multiplex PCR. For V, J and clone size, that table is used; D and trimming come from the DNA. The top ten hold 9% to 13% of the sample, which has 150,000 to 180,000 clones, 75% to 85% seen once. This TCR was recovered from a woman aged 60-70 years with COVID-19, enrolled during active disease. Source material: peripheral blood. The chain uses TRBV3-1 (or the pseudogene TRBV3-2) and TRBJ1-2; D not resolved. The CDR3 loop is CASSQDRGFSGYTF. CDR3 coding DNA: TGTGCCAGCAGCCAAGATCGGGGATTCTCTGGCTACACCTTC.